This TCR beta chain was identified during a study of blood T cell repertoires in COVID-19. Using immunoSEQ multiplex PCR, the repertoire was profiled, and TCRdb retains in-frame clones only, with some absent. Of approximately 250,000 clones in the sample, about 90% are singletons; the top ten hold roughly 4.3%. V gave up 3 bases and J gave up 11 bases, with 20 bases separating them. Germline CDR1 and CDR2: LNHDA and SQIVND (reference sequence). The CDR3 spans 15 residues. The sequence was collected from a woman under 40 with acute COVID-19. Material: PBMCs or T cells enriched from blood (not recorded which). The chain links TRBV19 to TRBJ1-5; TRBD1 is a possible D gene (6 bases). The CDR3 here is CASSIGQGSAKAQHF. In nucleotides, the CDR3 is TGTGCCAGTAGTATCGGGCAGGGGTCTGCCAAGGCCCAGCATTTT.